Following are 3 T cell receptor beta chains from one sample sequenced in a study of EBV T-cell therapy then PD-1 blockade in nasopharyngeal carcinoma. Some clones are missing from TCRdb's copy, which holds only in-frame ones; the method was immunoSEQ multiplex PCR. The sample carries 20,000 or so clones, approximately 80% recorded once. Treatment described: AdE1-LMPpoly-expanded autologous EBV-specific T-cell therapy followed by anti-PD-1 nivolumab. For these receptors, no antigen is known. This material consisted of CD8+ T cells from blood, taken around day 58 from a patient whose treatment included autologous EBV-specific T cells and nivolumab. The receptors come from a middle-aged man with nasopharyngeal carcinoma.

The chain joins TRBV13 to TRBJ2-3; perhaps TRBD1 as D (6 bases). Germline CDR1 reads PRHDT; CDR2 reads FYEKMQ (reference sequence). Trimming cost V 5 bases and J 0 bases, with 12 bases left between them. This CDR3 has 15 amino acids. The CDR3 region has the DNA TGTGCCAGCAGCGTGTCAGGGGCTAGCACAGATACGCAGTATTTT. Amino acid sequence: CASSVSGASTDTQYF.

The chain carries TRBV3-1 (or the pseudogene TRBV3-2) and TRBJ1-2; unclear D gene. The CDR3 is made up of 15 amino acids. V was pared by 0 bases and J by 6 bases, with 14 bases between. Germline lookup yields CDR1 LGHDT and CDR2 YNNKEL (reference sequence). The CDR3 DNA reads TGTGCCAGCAGCCAAGAACTCAGGCAGGCGCATGGCTACACCTTC. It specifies CASSQELRQAHGYTF.

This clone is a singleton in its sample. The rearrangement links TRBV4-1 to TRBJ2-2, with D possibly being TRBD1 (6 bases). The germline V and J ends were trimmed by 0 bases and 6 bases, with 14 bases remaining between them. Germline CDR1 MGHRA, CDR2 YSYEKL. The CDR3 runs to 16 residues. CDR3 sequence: CASSQDLQGESGELFF. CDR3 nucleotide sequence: TGCGCCAGCAGCCAAGATCTACAGGGCGAGTCCGGGGAGCTGTTTTTT.